The T cell receptor (beta chain) described here comes from a study of early T cells in non-severe SARS-CoV-2 infection. Study as a whole: Sequencing of unsorted whole blood was done on bulk RNA, leaving chains unpaired.

The germline CDR1 and CDR2 sequences are KGHSH and LQKENI. The CDR3 runs to 14 residues. Trimming took 6 bases from V and 2 from J, leaving 13 bases between them. This clonotype was recorded many times. Molecules of cDNA were individually given unique molecular identifiers that were attached to them. TCRdb processed the 5' RACE reads anew with MiXCR; each CDR3 protein has one entry. The sample shows just over 25,000 distinct CDR3 sequences, about 4% of them seen only once. The receptor's source is an adult who was a healthcare worker with PCR-confirmed SARS-CoV-2 infection or an uninfected control (not recorded which). The rearrangement links TRBV18 to TRBJ2-5, with D perhaps TRBD1 or TRBD2 (5 bases each). Sequencing input: whole blood. CDR3 nucleotides: TGTGCCAGCTCCCTCCGAGGGGCTCAAGAGACCCAGTACTTC. It translates to CASSLRGAQETQYF. The variable domain in full, with the rest retrieved from reference TRBV18 and TRBJ2-5, is NAGVMQNPRHLVRRRGQEARLRCSPMKGHSHVYWYRQLPEEGLKFMVYLQKENIIDESGMPKERFSAEFPKEGPSILRIQQVVRGDSAAYFCASSLRGAQETQYFGPGTRLLVL.